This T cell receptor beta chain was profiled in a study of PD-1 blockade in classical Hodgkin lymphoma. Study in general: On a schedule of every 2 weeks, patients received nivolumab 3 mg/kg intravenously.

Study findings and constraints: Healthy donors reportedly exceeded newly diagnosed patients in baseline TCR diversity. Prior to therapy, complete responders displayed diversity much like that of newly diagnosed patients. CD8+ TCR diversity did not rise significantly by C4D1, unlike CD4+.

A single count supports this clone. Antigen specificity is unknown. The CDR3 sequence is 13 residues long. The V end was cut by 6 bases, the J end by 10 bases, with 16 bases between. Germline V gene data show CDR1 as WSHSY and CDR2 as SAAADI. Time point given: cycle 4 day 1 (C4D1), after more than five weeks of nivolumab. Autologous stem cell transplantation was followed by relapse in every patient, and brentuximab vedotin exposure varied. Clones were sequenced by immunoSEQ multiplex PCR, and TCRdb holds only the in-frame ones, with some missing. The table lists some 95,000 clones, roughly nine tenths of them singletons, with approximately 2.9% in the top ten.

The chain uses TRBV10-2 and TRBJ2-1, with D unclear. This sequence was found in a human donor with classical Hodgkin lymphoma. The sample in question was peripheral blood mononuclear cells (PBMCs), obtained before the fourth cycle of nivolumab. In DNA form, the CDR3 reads TGCGCCAGCAGGGCTGGTGGTCGAAAGGAGCAGTTCTTC. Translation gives CASRAGGRKEQFF.